The rows below give T cell receptor beta chains drawn from one sample of a study of regulatory T cells in long-lasting Graves disease. TCRdb itself ran the multiplex PCR reads through MiXCR, one entry per CDR3 protein. Among more than 400,000 distinct CDR3 sequences listed, less than 20% were seen once. These data were also reused for a study on T cells in Graves' hyperthyroidism and ophthalmopathy.

The input for sequencing was peripheral blood mononuclear cells (PBMCs), taken at new diagnosis, from a patient treated with antithyroid drugs. The origin of the receptors is a woman aged 25 to 39 with Graves disease. Both conserved end residues are trimmed from each CDR3.

TRBJ2-3	TRBV3-1	ASSIRGSSTDTQY
TRBJ2-1	TRBV5-1	ASSLAGAEQF
TRBJ2-1	TRBV6-1	ASTARGIWTPGNEQF
TRBJ2-5	TRBV7-2	ASSLSYSGQETQY
TRBJ1-5	TRBV19	ASGGQTGESNQPQH
TRBJ2-1	TRBV3-1	ASRARQDASSYNEQF
TRBJ2-7	TRBV5-1	ASNRDSAAYEQY
TRBJ2-5	TRBV5-6	ASSLWEEETQY
TRBJ1-2	TRBV7-9	AGGGGVQADGYT
TRBJ2-1	TRBV5-1	ASSARGQGGNEQF
TRBJ1-5	TRBV7-9	ASSLAEGGNQPQH
TRBJ1-1	TRBV28	ASSLGQPSGTEAF
TRBJ2-2	TRBV7-7	ASSTRGGLEELF
TRBJ2-1	TRBV29-1	SATGLYNEQF
TRBJ1-2	TRBV28	ASSKGQPGYT
TRBJ2-1	TRBV12-3/TRBV12-4	ASSPVSGSSHEQF
TRBJ1-5	TRBV7-9	ASSLEQQPQH
TRBJ1-2	TRBV2	ASSPSSWTGGIYGYT
TRBJ2-5	TRBV5-1	ASSPRGQETQY
TRBJ2-2	TRBV29-1	SVAISGELF
TRBJ1-6	TRBV2	ASSEARTGDPPGTPLH
TRBJ2-1	TRBV12-3/TRBV12-4	ASSLRTSGRDNEQF
TRBJ2-3	TRBV20-1	SAIRGGADTQY
TRBJ2-7	TRBV28	ASSPPSPRDGDYEQY
TRBJ2-2	TRBV7-9	ASSLRRGTNTGELF
TRBJ2-7	TRBV6-2/TRBV6-3	ASSYLGQQY
TRBJ1-5	TRBV9	ASSQGWDQPQH
TRBJ2-7	TRBV6-1	ASGPGGRADEQY
TRBJ1-4	TRBV7-2	ASSLNPPSAGQKLF
TRBJ1-4	TRBV7-2	ASSFQGWGSNEKLF
TRBJ2-3	TRBV27	ASGTSGRSRDTQY
TRBJ1-1	TRBV7-9	ASLGDADTEAF
TRBJ2-1	TRBV10-3	AIGGIGNEQF
TRBJ2-7	TRBV20-1	SAGGTSGSPHEQY
TRBJ2-5	TRBV13	ASSRPVGGVQETQY
TRBJ1-2	TRBV3-1	ASSLLTANYGYT
TRBJ2-4	TRBV6-1	ASRPNRVENIQY
TRBJ1-3	TRBV12-3/TRBV12-4	ASSLVGGSSGNTIY
TRBJ2-1	TRBV5-4	ASSLAVLAPSRANEQF
TRBJ2-7	TRBV11-2	ASSLEGAFGYEQY
TRBJ1-5	TRBV6-1	ASNLRQGSSLQPQH
TRBJ2-5	TRBV5-1	ASSLGLAGGPPKVETQY
TRBJ2-2	TRBV28	ATTPRGTGELF
TRBJ2-5	TRBV6-2/TRBV6-3	ASSYSKGTGPLETQY
TRBJ1-6	TRBV3-1	ASSQGSGPNSPLH
TRBJ2-3	TRBV2	ASSGLTDTQY
TRBJ1-1	TRBV5-1	ASSLSGTHMNTEAF